What follows are 21 T cell receptor beta chains derived from one specimen sequenced in a study of technical replicates of blood from several donors. Sequencing used immunoSEQ multiplex PCR; TCRdb keeps in-frame clones, though not all of them. In the table there are 11,000 to 15,000 clones, about four fifths of which are singletons. Material: PBMCs. The source is a human donor in good health.

The chain employs TRBV7-9 and TRBJ1-5, with TRBD1 as a possible D gene (6 bases). The CDR3 covers 16 residues. The V gene's germline CDR1 is SEHNR and CDR2 FQNEAQ (reference sequence). The V gene lost 1 base and the J gene lost 2 bases, with 12 bases spanning the gap. CDR3 DNA sequence: TGTGCCAGCAGCTTAGTGTCAGGGGCCGGCAATCAGCCCCAGCATTTT. Translated: CASSLVSGAGNQPQHF.

The gene calls are TRBV19 and TRBJ2-5; 11 bases are a match to TRBD2. The CDR3 covers 16 residues. Germline CDR1 and CDR2: LNHDA and SQIVND (reference sequence). The junction had 10 bases not matched to a gene; V was cut back by 5 bases and J by 5 bases. The DNA for the CDR3 is TGTGCCAGTAGTCCGGGACTAGCGGACCGAGGGGAGACCCAGTACTTC. This encodes CASSPGLADRGETQYF. Together with reference TRBV19 and TRBJ2-5, the CDR3 gives the full variable domain: DGGITQSPKYLFRKEGQNVTLSCEQNLNHDAMYWYRQDPGQGLRLIYYSQIVNDFQKGDIAEGYSVSREKKESFPLTVTSAQKNPTAFYLCASSPGLADRGETQYFGPGTRLLVL.

The rearrangement uses TRBV11-3 and TRBJ2-5; the match to TRBD2 covers 13 bases. Germline loops: CDR1 SGHNT, CDR2 YENEEA. Germline trimming cut 5 bases from V and 5 bases from J; bases unmatched to any gene: 14. There are 18 residues in the CDR3. The DNA of the CDR3 is TGTGCCAGCAGCCGAACCCTCGGACTAGCGGGAGTAGCCGAGACCCAGTACTTC. This gives the protein CASSRTLGLAGVAETQYF.

V gene TRBV7-2 combines with J gene TRBJ2-5; 7 bases map to TRBD1. The CDR3 extends over 15 amino acids. Germline V CDR1 and CDR2: SGHTA, FQGNSA. The V and J ends lost 5 bases and 2 bases, in that order; junction bases with no gene match: 8. In DNA, the CDR3 is TGTGCCAGCAGCCCACAGGGGAATAGACAAGAGACCCAGTACTTC. Translation: CASSPQGNRQETQYF.

V is TRBV5-5 and J is TRBJ1-5; 7 nucleotides align to TRBD1. Losses at the gene ends were 6 bases for V and 3 bases for J; bases not matched to a gene: 6. The CDR3 runs 14 residues. Germline assignment: CDR1 SGHKS and CDR2 YYEKEE (reference sequence). CDR3 region: CASTPDRNNQPQHF. In nucleotides, the CDR3 is TGTGCCAGCACCCCGGACAGGAACAATCAGCCCCAGCATTTT.

The chain employs TRBV7-8 and TRBJ2-7, with 7 bases matching TRBD1. The CDR3 sequence is 15 residues long. Germline V CDR1 and CDR2: SGHVS, FQNEAQ. V lost 6 bases, J lost 4 bases, and 12 bases stayed unmatched. DNA of the CDR3: TGTGCCAGCAGAAAAACACAGGGGCCGTCTTACGAGCAGTACTTC. Encoded protein: CASRKTQGPSYEQYF.

The chain is built from TRBV7-7 and TRBJ2-5, with 12 bases aligning to TRBD2. Germline V gene sequence: CDR1 SSHAT, CDR2 FNYEAQ (reference sequence). The trim removed 1 base at V and 1 base at J, leaving 7 bases unmatched. CDR3 size: 18 residues. CDR3 region: CASSLGGLAGIGQETQYF. The CDR3 DNA sequence: TGTGCCAGCAGCTTAGGCGGACTAGCGGGAATTGGCCAAGAGACCCAGTACTTC.

The rearrangement joins TRBV5-1 to TRBJ2-1; the match to TRBD2 covers 9 bases. Germline trimming cut 1 base from V and 3 bases from J; bases unmatched to any gene: 2. The CDR3 covers 15 residues. Germline assignment: CDR1 SGHRS and CDR2 YFSETQ. In nucleotides, the CDR3 is TGCGCCAGCAGCTTGTCTAGCGGGATCTACAATGAGCAGTTCTTC. Translation gives CASSLSSGIYNEQFF. The whole variable domain, filled in from reference TRBV5-1 and TRBJ2-1, reads KAGVTQTPRYLIKTRGQQVTLSCSPISGHRSVSWYQQTPGQGLQFLFEYFSETQRNKGNFPGRFSGRQFSNSRSEMNVSTLELGDSALYLCASSLSSGIYNEQFFGPGTRLTVL.

A few counts support this clone. This chain connects TRBV4-2 to TRBJ2-2, with D tentatively TRBD1 (5 bases). The CDR3 length is 16 residues. Per germline, CDR1 LGHNA and CDR2 YNFKEQ. V lost 1 base, J lost 0 bases, and 9 bases lay in between. In nucleotides, the CDR3 is TGTGCCAGCAGCCAAGGTCAGGGCGCGAACACCGGGGAGCTGTTTTTT. Translated, it gives CASSQGQGANTGELFF.

The rearrangement joins TRBV2 to TRBJ2-5; 7 bases are shared with TRBD2. V lost 5 bases to trimming and J lost 1 base; unmatched junction nucleotides: 1. CDR3 length equals 13 residues. Germline V gives CDR1 SNHLY, CDR2 FYNNEI. The CDR3: CASSPSGQETQYF. In nucleotides, the CDR3 is TGTGCCAGCAGTCCTAGCGGCCAAGAGACCCAGTACTTC.

This clone was seen a single time. The gene calls are TRBV19 and TRBJ2-1; 8 bases are a match to TRBD1. The ends lost 5 bases at V and 5 bases at J; junction bases unmatched: 2. Germline lookup yields CDR1 LNHDA and CDR2 SQIVND (reference sequence). CDR3 size: 13 residues. The CDR3 spells CASSDRGHNEQFF. The CDR3 nucleotides are TGTGCCAGTAGTGACAGGGGACACAATGAGCAGTTCTTC.

The J gene is TRBJ2-2, the V gene TRBV30, with 7 bases identical to TRBD2. There are 13 residues in the CDR3. CDR1 and CDR2 (germline): GTSNPN, SVGIG (reference sequence). DNA for the CDR3: TGTGCTGCGGGGGAGGGCCGGACCGGGGAGCTGTTTTTT. It yields the protein CAAGEGRTGELFF.

This chain connects TRBV6-6 to TRBJ1-1, with D perhaps matching TRBD1 (5 bases). CDR1 and CDR2 from the germline V gene are MNHNY and SVGAGI (reference sequence). The CDR3 covers 13 residues. V was shortened by 2 bases and J by 5 bases, with 9 bases between the two germline ends. CDR3 sequence reads: CASSYQGETEAFF. The CDR3 nucleotides read TGTGCCAGCAGTTACCAGGGTGAGACTGAAGCTTTCTTT.

The chain employs TRBV18 and TRBJ2-1; 7 bases fit TRBD2. Trimming removed 0 bases from V and 8 bases from J; junction bases left unmatched: 4. The germline CDR1 and CDR2 sequences are KGHSH and LQKENI. The CDR3 is 14 residues long. The CDR3 coding sequence is TGTGCCAGCTCACCACCGAGACTAGCAGATGAGCAGTTCTTC. Its protein product is CASSPPRLADEQFF.

This clone was seen more than once but under ten times. V is TRBV10-1 and J is TRBJ1-5; D not resolved. The CDR3 is made up of 13 amino acids. Trimming took 3 bases from V and 2 from J, leaving 5 bases between them. Germline loops: CDR1 WNHNN, CDR2 SYGVQD (reference sequence). CDR3 DNA sequence: TGCGCCAGCAGTGAATTCGGCAATCAGCCCCAGCATTTT. It is translated as CASSEFGNQPQHF.

The V call is TRBV2, the J call TRBJ1-2, with 9 bases identical to TRBD1. Germline loops: CDR1 SNHLY, CDR2 FYNNEI. Unmatched junction bases numbered 2, after V lost 10 bases and J lost 8 bases. The CDR3 spans 10 residues. CDR3 in DNA: TGTGCCAACAGGGGGCTCGGCTACACCTTC. Amino acid sequence: CANRGLGYTF.

The chain links TRBV5-1 to TRBJ2-2; 12 nucleotides align to TRBD2. Trimming removed 4 bases from V and 5 bases from J; junction bases left unmatched: 6. Per the germline V gene, CDR1 is SGHRS and CDR2 is YFSETQ. CDR3 length equals 16 residues. The CDR3 here is CASSPRLAGATGELFF. The CDR3 DNA sequence: TGCGCCAGCAGCCCCCGACTAGCGGGAGCGACCGGGGAGCTGTTTTTT.

The chain has TRBV5-1 and TRBJ2-2, with 9 positions matching TRBD1. V dropped 7 bases and J dropped 5; count of bases not matched to a gene: 6. The CDR3 sequence is 14 residues long. Per germline, CDR1 SGHRS and CDR2 YFSETQ. CDR3 nucleotides: TGCGCCAGCCGACAGGGGGGAAGGACCGGGGAGCTGTTTTTT. Its translation is CASRQGGRTGELFF.

This sequence joins TRBV20-1 and TRBJ1-2; D call uncertain. CDR1 DFQATT and CDR2 SNEGSKA come from the germline V gene (reference sequence). The V and J ends lost 6 bases and 4 bases respectively, with 9 bases between them. The length of the CDR3 is 11 residues. CDR3 region: CSAGETYGYTF. CDR3 nucleotide sequence: TGCAGTGCAGGAGAGACCTATGGCTACACCTTC.

The rearrangement joins TRBV30 to TRBJ2-5; D remains ambiguous. The ends were cut back, 2 bases at V and 2 bases at J, with 3 bases in the middle. From germline, CDR1 is GTSNPN and CDR2 SVGIG (reference sequence). This CDR3 is 11 amino acids long. DNA for the CDR3: TGTGCCTGGAGTCTTCAAGAGACCCAGTACTTC. As protein: CAWSLQETQYF.

The CDR3 protein is CASSLASGETQYF. The CDR3 region has the DNA TGTGCCAGCAGCTTAGCATCCGGGGAGACCCAGTACTTC. V is TRBV7-7 and J is TRBJ2-5; D uncertain. The CDR3 is 13 amino acids. Germline lookup yields CDR1 SSHAT and CDR2 FNYEAQ (reference sequence). The V gene lost 0 bases and the J gene lost 5 bases, with 7 bases spanning the gap.